These 21 T cell receptor beta chains originate from one sample sequenced in a study of blood T cell repertoires in COVID-19. Produced via immunoSEQ multiplex PCR; TCRdb's table is partial and in-frame only. The table includes roughly 180,000 clones, around 80% detected once. The source material was PBMCs or T cells enriched from blood (not recorded which). The source of these receptors is a man aged 60 to 75 who had been exposed to COVID-19.

V usage is TRBV6-5 and J usage is TRBJ2-7, with D unclear. The CDR3 loop spans 12 amino acids. The V end was cut by 9 bases, the J end by 5 bases, with 14 bases between. CDR1 MNHEY and CDR2 SVGAGI come from the germline V gene. In nucleotides, the CDR3 is TGTGCCAGTCACCCGACATCGGACGAGCAGTACTTC. As protein: CASHPTSDEQYF.

The table lists this clone with a few counts. The J gene is TRBJ1-5, the V gene TRBV7-8; D unresolved. The V gene's germline CDR1 is SGHVS and CDR2 FQNEAQ. Trimming stripped 1 base from V and 9 bases from J, with 16 bases between. The CDR3 sequence is 15 residues long. The CDR3 nucleotides read TGTGCCAGCAGCTTAGGGCGGCGCGGGGTTGGGCCCCAGCATTTT. It yields the protein CASSLGRRGVGPQHF.

The chain combines TRBV5-4 with TRBJ1-2, with TRBD1 identical over 9 bases. Germline CDR1 is SGHNT and CDR2 is YYREEE (reference sequence). Germline trimming cut 6 bases from V and 6 bases from J; bases unmatched to any gene: 6. CDR3 size: 13 residues. CDR3 loop: CASTSQGAHGYTF. CDR3 DNA: TGTGCCAGCACCTCACAGGGGGCGCATGGCTACACCTTC.

This chain joins TRBV12-3 or TRBV12-4 and TRBJ2-7; D not resolved. Trimming took 5 bases from V and 6 from J, leaving 14 bases between them. The CDR3 is 13 amino acids. The CDR3: CASSRVSTTEQYF. CDR3 bases: TGTGCCAGCAGTCGGGTCTCCACCACCGAGCAGTACTTC.

The chain is built from TRBV30 and TRBJ2-7, with 8 bases lining up with TRBD1. This CDR3 contains 13 residues. With V trimmed by 3 bases and J by 4 bases, 5 bases remained unmatched. The germline gives CDR1 GTSNPN, CDR2 SVGIG (reference sequence). DNA of the CDR3: TGTGCCTGGAGGAGGACAGGGACTTACGAGCAGTACTTC. This gives the protein CAWRRTGTYEQYF.

This clone turned up a few times. This sequence joins TRBV10-3 and TRBJ2-5; 14 bases are a match to TRBD2. The CDR3 is made up of 17 amino acids. J gave up 4 bases and V 0 bases, and 4 bases lay outside the gene matches. The V gene's germline CDR1 is ENHRY and CDR2 SYGVKD. CDR3 in DNA: TGTGCCATCAGTGAGTCGCGACTAGCGGGAGGGGCAGAGACCCAGTACTTC. This translates into CAISESRLAGGAETQYF.

The rearrangement joins TRBV27 to TRBJ2-7; tentative D call: TRBD2 (6 bases). CDR1 is MNHEY, CDR2 SMNVEV, per germline (reference sequence). V lost 5 bases and J lost 3, with 20 bases in between. The CDR3 runs 16 residues. The CDR3 DNA follows: TGTGCCAGCAGTAGAACCCCGGGACTGACAAGCTACGAGCAGTACTTC. Its protein is CASSRTPGLTSYEQYF.

The chain joins TRBV19 to TRBJ2-1; tentatively, D is TRBD2 (6 bases). Trimming shortened V by 5 bases and J by 0 bases, and 20 bases separated the two germline ends. Germline V CDR1 and CDR2: LNHDA, SQIVND (reference sequence). This CDR3 region has 18 residues. The CDR3 bases are TGTGCCAGTAGTGGGCTCCGTCCTAGCGTAACCTCCTACAATGAGCAGTTCTTC. This sequence encodes CASSGLRPSVTSYNEQFF.

V and J are TRBV4-1 and TRBJ2-1, with TRBD1 matching 9 bases. There are 18 residues in the CDR3. CDR1 is MGHRA and CDR2 is YSYEKL in the germline V gene. The V segment lost 5 bases and the J segment 0 bases; nucleotides outside the gene matches: 11. CDR3 residues: CASSETGTGISSYNEQFF. The CDR3 DNA follows: TGCGCCAGCAGCGAGACCGGGACAGGGATCAGCTCCTACAATGAGCAGTTCTTC.

This clone has a single count. CDR3 nucleotide sequence: TGTGCCAGTAGTATGACAGGCTCCTATAATTCACCCCTCCACTTT. Translated, it gives CASSMTGSYNSPLHF. This sequence joins TRBV19 and TRBJ1-6, with TRBD1 as a possible D gene (6 bases). The CDR3 has 15 residues. Per the germline V gene, CDR1 is LNHDA and CDR2 is SQIVND (reference sequence). V lost 3 bases to trimming and J lost 0 bases, with 6 bases between them.

The chain joins TRBV23-1 to TRBJ2-1, with D tentatively TRBD1 (5 bases). TRBV23-1 is an open reading frame, and its role is uncertain. This CDR3 spans 14 amino acids. Trimming stripped 5 bases from V and 7 bases from J, with 15 bases between. The CDR3 reads CASSMKTAFNEQFF. Here the CDR3 DNA reads TGCGCCAGCAGTATGAAGACAGCTTTTAATGAGCAGTTCTTC.

This rearrangement joins TRBV11-2 to TRBJ2-1, with 7 bases aligning to TRBD2. J was trimmed by 10 bases and V by 3 bases; bases with no gene match: 12. The CDR3 consists of 15 residues. The germline CDR1 and CDR2 sequences are SGHAT and FQNNGV. CDR3: CASSLTARELWEQFF. The CDR3 bases are TGTGCCAGCAGCTTGACCGCGCGGGAGCTATGGGAGCAGTTCTTC.

The genes are TRBV19 and TRBJ1-1; possibly TRBD1 for D (5 bases). The CDR3 is made up of 15 amino acids. Deletions cut 1 base from V and 1 base from J, with 10 bases between. Germline values: CDR1 LNHDA, CDR2 SQIVND (reference sequence). The CDR3 here is CASSIVSGGNTEAFF. The CDR3, as DNA: TGTGCCAGTAGTATAGTATCCGGGGGGAACACTGAAGCTTTCTTT.

The V and J genes are TRBV6-5 and TRBJ1-4; unclear D gene. The ends were cut back, 2 bases at V and 8 bases at J, with 12 bases in the middle. Germline CDR1 is MNHEY and CDR2 is SVGAGI. The CDR3 length is 14 residues. CDR3 sequence (DNA): TGTGCCAGCAGTTACAGACTTGTAGGCGAAAAACTGTTTTTT. Translation gives CASSYRLVGEKLFF.

The chain links TRBV29-1 to TRBJ2-7; the match to TRBD2 covers 13 bases. This CDR3 spans 14 amino acids. Germline V gives CDR1 SQVTM, CDR2 ANQGSEA. The ends lost 3 bases at V and 3 bases at J; junction bases unmatched: 2. The CDR3 coding sequence is TGCAGCGTTGATGGACTAGCGGGAGTCTACGAGCAGTACTTC. Translating it yields CSVDGLAGVYEQYF.

The chain uses TRBV7-8 and TRBJ1-1, with D uncertain. This CDR3 comprises 13 residues. Trimming removed 5 bases from V and 10 bases from J, with 17 bases in between. Germline CDR1 reads SGHVS; CDR2 reads FQNEAQ. The CDR3 DNA reads TGTGCCAGCAGCCTCACGGGAACATCAGGAGCTTTCTTT. Its translation: CASSLTGTSGAFF.

J is TRBJ1-2 and V is TRBV20-1; D gene ambiguous. V lost 3 bases and J 14 bases, leaving 22 bases between the germline ends. Germline V lookup: CDR1 DFQATT, CDR2 SNEGSKA (reference sequence). The CDR3 is 13 amino acids. This chain's CDR3 is CSASGDETPGLTF. Here the CDR3 DNA reads TGCAGTGCTAGTGGAGACGAGACACCAGGTTTAACCTTC.

This chain uses TRBV3-1 (or the pseudogene TRBV3-2) with TRBJ1-1; TRBD1 aligns across 10 bases. V dropped 4 bases and J dropped 6; count of bases not matched to a gene: 11. The CDR3 is made up of 16 amino acids. Germline loops: CDR1 LGHDT, CDR2 YNNKEL (reference sequence). CDR3 residues: CASSLLYGDRGSEAFF. DNA for the CDR3: TGTGCCAGCAGCCTACTCTACGGGGACAGGGGCTCTGAAGCTTTCTTT.

This sequence joins TRBV11-3 and TRBJ2-1, with 7 bases that match TRBD2. There are 16 residues in the CDR3. V dropped 0 bases and J dropped 5; count of bases not matched to a gene: 7. From germline, CDR1 is SGHNT and CDR2 YENEEA. The CDR3 here is CASSLDSLAENNEQFF. CDR3 DNA sequence: TGTGCCAGCAGCTTAGATAGCCTAGCGGAAAACAATGAGCAGTTCTTC. The full variable domain, in which reference TRBV11-3 and TRBJ2-1 provide the parts outside the CDR3, is EAGVVQSPRYKIIEKKQPVAFWCNPISGHNTLYWYLQNLGQGPELLIRYENEEAVDDSQLPKDRFSAERLKGVDSTLKIQPAELGDSAVYLCASSLDSLAENNEQFFGPGTRLTVL.

The chain couples TRBV19 to TRBJ2-3; 8 positions agree with TRBD2. Germline CDR1 is LNHDA and CDR2 is SQIVND (reference sequence). J gave up 7 bases and V 5 bases, and 17 bases lay outside the gene matches. This CDR3 is built from 17 residues. The CDR3 sequence: CASSPSGAGAGMNTQYF. The CDR3 coding sequence is TGTGCCAGTAGTCCGAGCGGAGCGGGAGCGGGTATGAATACGCAGTATTTT. Filled out from reference TRBV19 and TRBJ2-3, the complete variable domain reads DGGITQSPKYLFRKEGQNVTLSCEQNLNHDAMYWYRQDPGQGLRLIYYSQIVNDFQKGDIAEGYSVSREKKESFPLTVTSAQKNPTAFYLCASSPSGAGAGMNTQYFGPGTRLTVL.

The gene calls are TRBV27 and TRBJ2-3, with D perhaps matching TRBD1 (5 bases). The V end lost 7 bases, the J end lost 0 bases, and 11 bases lay between the germline ends. CDR1 and CDR2 (germline): MNHEY, SMNVEV (reference sequence). The length of the CDR3 is 14 residues. The DNA of the CDR3 is TGTGCCAGCACGGACACCAGCAGCACAGATACGCAGTATTTT. Its translation: CASTDTSSTDTQYF.